These 32 T cell receptor beta chains were all obtained from the same sample, sequenced in a study of human T cells and chemical hapten exposure. TCRdb analysed the RACE reads with MiXCR anew, one entry per CDR3 protein. The table lists approximately 82,000 distinct CDR3 sequences, less than 8% of them singletons. Time point indicated: patch test 2, 6 weeks after DPC sensitization. Specified treatment: therapeutic diphenylcyclopropenone sensitization with weekly scalp DPC. The sample was whole blood, taken in connection with sensitization to the hapten diphenylcyclopropenone (DPC). These receptors were taken from a woman in her 30s with alopecia areata. Some clones in this sample may be carry-over from other donors' samples.

This clonotype was found a few times. The chain uses TRBV7-3 and TRBJ2-3, with 8 nucleotides matching TRBD2. V lost 1 base, J lost 0 bases, and 3 bases stayed unmatched. The germline CDR1 and CDR2 sequences are SGHTA and FQGTGA. The CDR3 contains 16 residues. The CDR3 sequence: CASSLIGRGSTDTQYF. DNA for the CDR3: TGTGCCAGCAGCTTAATCGGGAGGGGTAGCACAGATACGCAGTATTTT.

This clonotype was recorded at least ten times. This chain uses TRBV25-1 with TRBJ2-2, with D uncertain. The ends were cut back, 0 bases at V and 3 bases at J, with 5 bases in the middle. Germline CDR1 reads MGHDK; CDR2 reads SYGVNS. This CDR3 has 14 amino acids. CDR3 nucleotide sequence: TGTGCCAGCAGTGAATATAGGGACACCGGGGAGCTGTTTTTT. It specifies CASSEYRDTGELFF.

This chain connects TRBV6-1 to TRBJ1-1; no clear D gene. Germline-derived CDR1 and CDR2 are MNHNS and SASEGT. V dropped 4 bases and J dropped 11 bases, with 17 bases sitting between them. This CDR3 comprises 13 residues. CDR3 in DNA: TGTGCCAGCAGTGGTCTTCTCACTCTATATGCTTTCTTT. Residues: CASSGLLTLYAFF.

This clonotype was seen repeatedly, ten times or more. This chain connects TRBV27 to TRBJ1-5, with D unresolved. The CDR3 length is 17 residues. Per the germline V gene, CDR1 is MNHEY and CDR2 is SMNVEV (reference sequence). Trimming left V 5 bases short and J 0 bases short, with 17 bases between. The CDR3: CASSPTSYGDSNQPQHF. The CDR3 region has the DNA TGTGCCAGCAGTCCAACCAGTTACGGGGATAGCAATCAGCCCCAGCATTTT.

This clonotype has at least ten counts. The chain employs TRBV27 and TRBJ2-3, with 8 bases aligning to TRBD1. From germline, CDR1 is MNHEY and CDR2 SMNVEV (reference sequence). V dropped 5 bases and J dropped 4; count of bases not matched to a gene: 5. The CDR3 consists of 14 residues. In nucleotides, the CDR3 is TGTGCCAGCAGTCAACAGACAGGGGCAGATACGCAGTATTTT. Its translation is CASSQQTGADTQYF.

The V and J genes are TRBV29-1 and TRBJ1-2, with D tentatively TRBD1 (6 bases). The V and J ends lost 7 bases and 1 base respectively, with 10 bases between them. Per germline, CDR1 SQVTM and CDR2 ANQGSEA. The length of the CDR3 is 12 residues. The CDR3 coding sequence is TGCAGCGCTGGGGGCGGTAACTATGGCTACACCTTC. Translated, it gives CSAGGGNYGYTF.

This clonotype was detected a few times. The chain joins TRBV6-5 to TRBJ1-5; D call uncertain. Trimming took 0 bases from V and 5 from J, leaving 11 bases between them. The CDR3 length is 15 residues. The germline V gene has CDR1 MNHEY and CDR2 SVGAGI. CDR3 nucleotides: TGTGCCAGCAGTTACTCTGGGCGAGCGGATCAGCCCCAGCATTTT. This gives the protein CASSYSGRADQPQHF.

With respect to this clonotype: Just one base apart from a much larger clone, this may be a read error. The rearrangement joins TRBV20-1 to TRBJ2-7; D is unresolved. Trimming cost V 5 bases and J 5 bases, with 19 bases left between them. The CDR3 is made up of 14 amino acids. Looked up from germline, CDR1 is DFQATT and CDR2 is SNEGSKA (reference sequence). The CDR3 here is CSAPSNPVGHEQYF. The CDR3 DNA follows: TGCAGTGCTCCTTCCAACCCGGTAGGGCACGAGCAGTACTTC.

The chain uses TRBV7-9 and TRBJ2-1; D is unclear. Per the germline V gene, CDR1 is SEHNR and CDR2 is FQNEAQ (reference sequence). The CDR3 is 14 amino acids. Trimming stripped 6 bases from V and 7 bases from J, with 16 bases between. CDR3 amino acids: CASRSRVDVNEQFF. Written as DNA, the CDR3 is TGTGCCAGCAGATCTCGTGTGGATGTGAATGAGCAGTTCTTC.

To note about this clonotype: This likely comes from a read error, as the CDR3 has no conserved phenylalanine or tryptophan at its end. The rearrangement joins TRBV9 to TRBJ1-2; possible D gene TRBD1, 5 bases. Germline V gene sequence: CDR1 SGDLS, CDR2 YYNGEE. This CDR3 is built from 13 residues. The V and J ends lost 4 bases and 10 bases respectively, with 17 bases between them. The CDR3 here is CASSPGQRGPYTS. CDR3 sequence (DNA): TGTGCCAGCAGCCCGGGGCAGAGAGGGCCCTACACCTCC.

V usage is TRBV7-9 and J usage is TRBJ1-2; D is undetermined. Trimming removed 4 bases at V and 2 bases at J, with 17 bases between. The CDR3 runs to 16 residues. Germline loops: CDR1 SEHNR, CDR2 FQNEAQ (reference sequence). The CDR3 is CASSSPLLGQNYGYTF. CDR3 sequence (DNA): TGTGCCAGCAGCTCCCCCTTATTAGGCCAGAACTATGGCTACACCTTC.

The chain has TRBV5-1 and TRBJ2-7; TRBD1 aligns across 7 bases. CDR1 is SGHRS and CDR2 is YFSETQ in the germline V gene. The CDR3 length is 14 residues. V lost 5 bases and J lost 4; bases outside the gene matches: 9. CDR3: CASRAGYRGYEQYF. The CDR3 nucleotides are TGCGCCAGCAGAGCCGGCTACAGGGGTTACGAGCAGTACTTC.

This clonotype was seen ten or more times. The chain carries TRBV7-2 and TRBJ2-2, with 10 positions matching TRBD1. The V and J ends lost 5 bases and 6 bases, in that order; junction bases with no gene match: 3. This CDR3 region has 14 residues. Germline CDR1 is SGHTA and CDR2 is FQGNSA. This CDR3 reads CASSRDRGPGELFF. The CDR3, as DNA: TGTGCCAGCAGCAGGGACAGGGGTCCCGGGGAGCTGTTTTTT.

This clonotype has a handful of counts. The rearrangement uses TRBV20-1 and TRBJ1-1, with TRBD1 matching 9 bases. This CDR3 has 13 residues. V was pared by 3 bases and J by 4 bases, with 3 bases of the junction left unmatched. Germline values: CDR1 DFQATT, CDR2 SNEGSKA (reference sequence). The CDR3 DNA is TGCAGTGCTAGGGTGACAGGGGGCACTGAAGCTTTCTTT. Protein: CSARVTGGTEAFF.

This clonotype was detected many times. V gene TRBV7-9 combines with J gene TRBJ1-3, with D unclear. This CDR3 is 16 amino acids long. The V gene's germline CDR1 is SEHNR and CDR2 FQNEAQ (reference sequence). V lost 2 bases, J lost 2 bases, and 13 bases lay in between. CDR3 loop: CASSLWGVSAGNTIYF. The CDR3 coding sequence is TGTGCCAGCAGCTTATGGGGTGTTAGCGCTGGAAACACCATATATTTT.

This clonotype was seen at least ten times. This sequence joins TRBV9 and TRBJ1-4, with a weak D call TRBD1 (5 bases). CDR3 length: 15 residues. Trimming pared 3 bases from V and 5 bases from J, leaving 14 bases between. CDR1 and CDR2 from the germline V gene are SGDLS and YYNGEE. The CDR3 nucleotides read TGTGCCAGCAGCGCTAGATCAGGGATAAATGAAAAACTGTTTTTT. Protein product: CASSARSGINEKLFF.

This clonotype is labeled as medium-sized. The chain employs TRBV27 and TRBJ2-1, with D unresolved. Between the trimmed V and J ends, which lost 6 bases and 5 bases, there was a span of 11 bases. This CDR3 region has 13 residues. Germline values: CDR1 MNHEY, CDR2 SMNVEV (reference sequence). The CDR3 region has the DNA TGTGCCAGCAGATTGGGCGGAAACAATGAGCAGTTCTTC. Amino acid sequence: CASRLGGNNEQFF.

This clonotype appeared many times. The chain joins TRBV5-6 to TRBJ2-7; D ambiguous. CDR1 is SGHDT and CDR2 is YYEEEE in the germline V gene. The CDR3 is made up of 14 amino acids. The V end was cut by 4 bases, the J end by 1 base, with 12 bases between. CDR3 nucleotide sequence: TGTGCCAGCAGCCCTTGGGTCCGTTCCTACGAGCAGTACTTC. It codes for CASSPWVRSYEQYF.

This clonotype was seen only a few times. This chain connects TRBV30 to TRBJ2-5; 7 bases are a match to TRBD1. This CDR3 has 15 amino acids. The germline V gene has CDR1 GTSNPN and CDR2 SVGIG (reference sequence). Germline trimming cut 3 bases from V and 2 bases from J; bases unmatched to any gene: 9. The CDR3 DNA is TGTGCCTGGAGAACCCCCCGGGACAGACAAGAGACCCAGTACTTC. It yields the protein CAWRTPRDRQETQYF.

Ten or more counts support this clonotype. The chain is built from TRBV11-2 and TRBJ2-3; D is unclear. The CDR3 has 16 residues. Germline V gene lookup returns CDR1 SGHAT and CDR2 FQNNGV. V was cut by 1 base and J by 1 base, with 12 bases left in between. This CDR3 reads CASSLAQETGTDTQYF. The CDR3 nucleotides are TGTGCCAGCAGCTTAGCGCAAGAAACTGGCACAGATACGCAGTATTTT.

V is TRBV5-1 and J is TRBJ2-7; 10 bases fit TRBD1. The germline V gene has CDR1 SGHRS and CDR2 YFSETQ. CDR3 length: 14 amino acids. Trimming removed 5 bases from V and 5 bases from J; junction bases left unmatched: 7. This CDR3 is CASRRDRGWDEQYF. CDR3 coding DNA: TGCGCCAGCAGACGGGACAGGGGTTGGGACGAGCAGTACTTC.

This clonotype was counted ten times or more. The V and J genes are TRBV12-3 or TRBV12-4 and TRBJ1-2; D is possibly TRBD1 (6 bases). Trimming removed 7 bases at V and 3 bases at J, with 15 bases between. The CDR3 has 14 residues. CDR3 residues: CASTGQFLDYGYTF. The CDR3 nucleotides are TGTGCCAGCACCGGACAGTTTCTTGACTATGGCTACACCTTC.

With respect to this clonotype: A read error is possible here, since a much larger clone lies one base away. The chain joins TRBV2 to TRBJ1-2, with D possibly being TRBD1 (5 bases). This CDR3 has 13 amino acids. Per germline, CDR1 SNHLY and CDR2 FYNNEI. This CDR3 reads CASSPTENYGDTF. The CDR3 DNA is TGTGCCAGCAGCCCGACAGAGAACTATGGCGACACCTTC.

The sample holds many counts of this clonotype. This chain joins TRBV7-6 and TRBJ1-1, with D possibly matching TRBD1 (5 bases). This CDR3 contains 14 residues. Germline V gives CDR1 SGHVS, CDR2 FNYEAQ. Trimming pared 3 bases from V and 4 bases from J, leaving 12 bases between. CDR3 DNA sequence: TGTGCCAGCAGCTTTCAGGGACTGAGCACTGAAGCTTTCTTT. Encoded protein: CASSFQGLSTEAFF.

The sample holds many counts of this clonotype. CDR3 DNA sequence: TGTGCCAGCAAACTAAGGACTAGCGGGGGCCTTCCGATCACCGGGGAGCTGTTTTTT. Encoded protein: CASKLRTSGGLPITGELFF. The chain recombines TRBV6-1 with TRBJ2-2, with TRBD2 matching over 13 bases. The V gene's germline CDR1 is MNHNS and CDR2 SASEGT. The V segment lost 7 bases and the J segment 4 bases; nucleotides outside the gene matches: 15. The CDR3 has 19 residues.

This sequence joins TRBV7-8 and TRBJ1-2; D is undetermined. In germline, CDR1 is SGHVS, CDR2 FQNEAQ. This CDR3 is built from 14 residues. Trimming left V 3 bases short and J 4 bases short, with 12 bases between. CDR3 protein: CASSLGNPIYGYTF. The CDR3 bases are TGTGCCAGCAGCTTGGGGAACCCAATCTATGGCTACACCTTC.

This clonotype has ten or more counts. This sequence joins TRBV4-2 and TRBJ1-5; D unclear. This CDR3 contains 12 residues. The V gene lost 3 bases and the J gene lost 2 bases, with 2 bases spanning the gap. From germline, CDR1 is LGHNA and CDR2 YNFKEQ. The CDR3 DNA is TGTGCCAGCAGCCAGGGCAATCAGCCCCAGCATTTT. Protein sequence: CASSQGNQPQHF.

In this sample, this clonotype turned up many times. The V gene is TRBV30, the J gene TRBJ1-6; maybe TRBD1 (5 bases). The CDR3 contains 13 residues. Germline CDR1 and CDR2: GTSNPN and SVGIG (reference sequence). Trimming took 4 bases from V and 8 from J, leaving 12 bases between them. CDR3 nucleotide sequence: TGTGCCTGGAAGCCCAGGGAGTATTCACCCCTCCACTTT. Amino acids: CAWKPREYSPLHF.

This clonotype was observed at least ten times. This rearrangement joins TRBV29-1 to TRBJ1-5; 9 positions agree with TRBD1. V shed 7 bases and J 2 bases; nucleotides not matched to a gene: 12. The CDR3 is 16 amino acids. Per germline, CDR1 SQVTM and CDR2 ANQGSEA. The CDR3: CSALGQGVVGNQPQHF. The CDR3 DNA reads TGCAGCGCCCTGGGACAGGGAGTAGTCGGCAATCAGCCCCAGCATTTT. Full variable domain (missing parts from reference TRBV29-1 and TRBJ1-5): SAVISQKPSRDICQRGTSLTIQCQVDSQVTMMFWYRQQPGQSLTLIATANQGSEATYESGFVIDKFPISRPNLTFSTLTVSNMSPEDSSIYLCSALGQGVVGNQPQHFGDGTRLSIL.

At least ten counts were recorded for this clonotype. This chain uses TRBV7-9 with TRBJ1-5; D unclear. The V gene lost 1 base and the J gene lost 4 bases, with 8 bases spanning the gap. Per the germline V gene, CDR1 is SEHNR and CDR2 is FQNEAQ (reference sequence). This CDR3 spans 14 amino acids. The CDR3 bases are TGTGCCAGCAGCTTAGGTCAACAAAATCAGCCCCAGCATTTT. Translated, it gives CASSLGQQNQPQHF.

The CDR3 sequence is CSARKAQGPGNSPLHF. CDR3 nucleotide sequence: TGCAGTGCTAGGAAGGCACAGGGGCCGGGAAATTCACCCCTCCACTTT. V usage is TRBV20-1 and J usage is TRBJ1-6, with 7 bases that match TRBD1. Germline CDR1 DFQATT, CDR2 SNEGSKA (reference sequence). With V trimmed by 3 bases and J by 7 bases, 12 bases remained unmatched. This CDR3 is built from 16 residues.

A few counts support this clonotype. This chain connects TRBV7-9 to TRBJ2-6; possible D gene TRBD2, 6 bases. Germline-derived CDR1 and CDR2 are SEHNR and FQNEAQ (reference sequence). Deletions cut 2 bases from V and 4 bases from J, with 12 bases between. This CDR3 is 16 amino acids long. CDR3 loop: CASSLTEAGGANVLTF. In DNA form, the CDR3 reads TGTGCCAGCAGCTTAACCGAGGCGGGGGGGGCCAACGTCCTGACTTTC. The variable domain in full, with the rest retrieved from reference TRBV7-9 and TRBJ2-6, is DTGVSQNPRHKITKRGQNVTFRCDPISEHNRLYWYRQTLGQGPEFLTYFQNEAQLEKSRLLSDRFSAERPKGSFSTLEIQRTEQGDSAMYLCASSLTEAGGANVLTFGAGSRLTVL.